The 14 T cell receptor beta chains presented below share a single source sample, sequenced in a study of response to subunit inactivated influenza vaccine. TCRdb fed the RT-PCR reads into MiXCR, producing one record per CDR3 protein. The profile shows 150,000 to 200,000 distinct CDR3 sequences, around 10% of them singletons. The sample in question was CD8+ T cells sorted from PBMCs, obtained roughly 24 months after vaccination. These receptors originate from a man aged 45-69 years who received an inactivated influenza vaccine.

In this sample, this clonotype turned up a few times. The chain couples TRBV7-2 to TRBJ1-2, with D uncertain. The CDR3 covers 15 residues. Germline V gene data show CDR1 as SGHTA and CDR2 as FQGNSA. Trimming removed 2 bases at V and 0 bases at J, with 10 bases between. For the CDR3, the DNA is TGTGCCAGCAGCTTAACCCTAACAGCTAACTATGGCTACACCTTC. Protein: CASSLTLTANYGYTF.

This clonotype has at least ten counts. This chain uses TRBV9 with TRBJ2-1; D possibly uses TRBD1 or TRBD2 (6 bases each). This CDR3 region has 15 residues. V gave up 0 bases and J gave up 0 bases, with 7 bases separating them. Germline CDR1 SGDLS, CDR2 YYNGEE. The CDR3: CASSVGGASYNEQFF. The CDR3, as DNA: TGTGCCAGCAGCGTAGGGGGGGCCTCCTACAATGAGCAGTTCTTC.

The rearrangement joins TRBV7-9 to TRBJ1-1, with D unresolved. The germline V gene encodes CDR1 SEHNR and CDR2 FQNEAQ (reference sequence). This CDR3 contains 13 residues. V was clipped by 6 bases and J by 3 bases, with 11 bases between them. CDR3 sequence reads: CASRGWADTEAFF. CDR3 sequence (DNA): TGTGCCAGCAGAGGGTGGGCGGACACTGAAGCTTTCTTT.

This clonotype was observed a handful of times. The chain links TRBV7-9 to TRBJ1-2; D is uncertain. Trimming took 3 bases from V and 6 from J, leaving 14 bases between them. The CDR3 sequence is 14 residues long. Germline values: CDR1 SEHNR, CDR2 FQNEAQ (reference sequence). CDR3 protein: CASSFMSPTNGYTF. Written as DNA, the CDR3 is TGTGCCAGCAGCTTCATGAGTCCGACTAATGGCTACACCTTC.

This clonotype was picked up many times. The chain recombines TRBV7-9 with TRBJ2-1; D not resolved. The germline V gene encodes CDR1 SEHNR and CDR2 FQNEAQ (reference sequence). V shed 3 bases and J shed 0 bases, with 9 bases lying between them. CDR3 length: 15 amino acids. CDR3 sequence: CASSFGSGSYNEQFF. CDR3 sequence (DNA): TGTGCCAGCAGCTTTGGGTCTGGCTCCTACAATGAGCAGTTCTTC.

This chain uses TRBV10-3 with TRBJ2-7; D unresolved. CDR1 ENHRY and CDR2 SYGVKD come from the germline V gene. The CDR3 spans 12 residues. With 4 bases removed from V and 2 bases from J, the gap between germline ends came to 6 bases. This CDR3 is CAISGSTYEQYF. The CDR3 nucleotides are TGTGCCATCAGTGGATCCACCTACGAGCAGTACTTC.

The rearrangement uses TRBV4-2 and TRBJ2-1; no definite D call. The CDR3 consists of 15 residues. The germline CDR1 and CDR2 sequences are LGHNA and YNFKEQ. Trimming pared 3 bases from V and 6 bases from J, leaving 15 bases between. CDR3 loop: CASSQTELPGNEQFF. CDR3 nucleotides: TGTGCCAGCAGCCAGACGGAGTTGCCGGGCAATGAGCAGTTCTTC.

This clonotype came up a few times. The rearrangement uses TRBV20-1 and TRBJ2-5, with TRBD1 matching 10 bases. The junction had 14 bases not matched to a gene; V was cut back by 5 bases and J by 5 bases. Per the germline V gene, CDR1 is DFQATT and CDR2 is SNEGSKA (reference sequence). The CDR3 spans 16 residues. The CDR3 loop is CSACQWDRGTPETQYF. CDR3 DNA: TGCAGTGCTTGTCAATGGGACAGGGGCACCCCGGAGACCCAGTACTTC.

This clonotype has a handful of counts. CDR3 amino acids: CASSPGLFSYEQYF. The CDR3 DNA is TGTGCCAGCAGCCCGGGCCTATTCTCCTACGAGCAGTACTTC. This rearrangement joins TRBV6-1 to TRBJ2-7; unclear D gene. Germline-derived CDR1 and CDR2 are MNHNS and SASEGT. V was shortened by 6 bases and J by 0 bases, with 12 bases between the two germline ends. This CDR3 contains 14 residues.

In its sample, this clonotype was seen a few times. The chain combines TRBV4-2 with TRBJ1-3, with no clear D. Trimming pared 4 bases from V and 0 bases from J, leaving 4 bases between. CDR1 LGHNA and CDR2 YNFKEQ come from the germline V gene. The CDR3 runs to 13 residues. DNA for the CDR3: TGTGCCAGCAGCCCAAGCTCTGGAAACACCATATATTTT. This codes for CASSPSSGNTIYF.

The CDR3 sequence is CASSLYLTGGHSGNTIYF. The CDR3, as DNA: TGTGCCAGCAGCTTGTATTTGACAGGCGGCCACTCTGGAAACACCATATATTTT. The chain combines TRBV5-6 with TRBJ1-3; D is possibly TRBD1 (6 bases). This CDR3 region has 18 residues. V shed 1 base and J shed 0 bases, with 17 bases lying between them. Germline lookup yields CDR1 SGHDT and CDR2 YYEEEE.

V and J are TRBV20-1 and TRBJ2-2; a weak D match, TRBD2 (5 bases). Germline V gives CDR1 DFQATT, CDR2 SNEGSKA (reference sequence). This CDR3 contains 15 residues. V shed 0 bases and J shed 8 bases, with 16 bases lying between them. CDR3: CSARDGVGSGGELFF. CDR3 bases: TGCAGTGCTAGAGATGGGGTCGGTTCGGGGGGGGAGCTGTTTTTT.

In this sample, this clonotype turned up a few times. The V gene is TRBV5-5, the J gene TRBJ2-3; tentatively, D is TRBD2 (5 bases). The length of the CDR3 is 15 residues. V lost 4 bases and J 1 base, leaving 13 bases between the germline ends. Germline CDR1 SGHKS, CDR2 YYEKEE (reference sequence). The CDR3 reads CASSPGVGCTDTQYF. For the CDR3, the DNA is TGTGCCAGCAGCCCCGGGGTAGGGTGCACAGATACGCAGTATTTT. Together with reference TRBV5-5 and TRBJ2-3, the CDR3 gives the full variable domain: DAGVTQSPTHLIKTRGQQVTLRCSPISGHKSVSWYQQVLGQGPQFIFQYYEKEERGRGNFPDRFSARQFPNYSSELNVNALLLGDSALYLCASSPGVGCTDTQYFGPGTRLTVL.

This clonotype was seen repeatedly, ten times or more. CDR3 sequence (DNA): TGTGCCAGCAGTGAAGACAAGCACTCTACGAGTTGGCAGTACTTC. Its translation is CASSEDKHSTSWQYF. The chain employs TRBV2 and TRBJ2-7; no reliable D call. V was cut by 1 base and J by 9 bases, with 19 bases left in between. Germline values: CDR1 SNHLY, CDR2 FYNNEI. The CDR3 runs 15 residues.